This TCR beta chain was recorded in a study of T cells in Graves' hyperthyroidism and ophthalmopathy. Study-level findings and limits: Among thyroid clonotypes expanded above 0.001, most also appeared in blood.

As concerns this clonotype: Its antigen is unknown.

Germline values: CDR1 DFQATT, CDR2 SNEGSKA (reference sequence). CDR3 size: 13 residues. Amplification yielded TCR beta CDR3 regions, with RNA transcripts as the source. The study used the HTBI primer set for a first-round RT-PCR of the TCR CDR3. TCRdb processed the multiplex PCR reads anew with MiXCR; each CDR3 protein has one entry. The sample includes 300,000 to 450,000 distinct CDR3 sequences, around 13% of them seen just once. The patients, who ranged from 18 to 65 in age, presented with newly diagnosed hyperthyroidism lasting under 2 months. Criteria for exclusion of patients were uncontrolled infection, other autoimmune disease, pregnancy or lactation. Fresh peripheral blood, approximately 9.6 ml, yielded the PBMCs.

This receptor was obtained from a woman aged 55-70 years with Graves' hyperthyroidism. The sample consisted of blood. V gene TRBV20-1 combines with J gene TRBJ1-3; no clear D gene. The CDR3 sequence is CSTAEGSGNTIYF. CDR3 DNA sequence: TGCAGCACGGCCGAGGGCTCTGGAAACACCATATATTTT.